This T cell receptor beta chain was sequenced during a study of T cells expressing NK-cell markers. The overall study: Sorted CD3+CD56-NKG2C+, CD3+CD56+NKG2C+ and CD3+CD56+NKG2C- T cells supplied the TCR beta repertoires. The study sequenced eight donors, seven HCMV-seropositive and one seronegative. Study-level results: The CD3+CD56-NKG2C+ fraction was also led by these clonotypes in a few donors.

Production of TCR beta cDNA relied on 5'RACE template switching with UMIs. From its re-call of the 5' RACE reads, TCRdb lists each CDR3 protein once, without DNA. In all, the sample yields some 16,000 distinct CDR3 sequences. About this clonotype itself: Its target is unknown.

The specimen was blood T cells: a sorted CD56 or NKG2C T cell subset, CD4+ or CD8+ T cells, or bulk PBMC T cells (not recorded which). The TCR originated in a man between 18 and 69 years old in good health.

CDR3 sequence reads: CASSLRRGFEQYF. The V gene is TRBV12-3 or TRBV12-4, the J gene TRBJ2-7; the TCRdb D gene call, TRBD1, has no DNA to confirm it. This CDR3 is built from 13 residues.